Listed here are 10 T cell receptor beta chains from one sample, sequenced in a study of blood T cell repertoires in COVID-19. Using immunoSEQ multiplex PCR, the repertoire was profiled, and TCRdb retains in-frame clones only, with some absent. The data show around 170,000 clones, approximately 89% seen once. The specimen was peripheral blood. These receptors originate from a woman aged 30 to 39 with acute or convalescent COVID-19.

This sequence joins TRBV28 and TRBJ2-7; D is undetermined. This CDR3 comprises 13 residues. Trimming cost V 10 bases and J 0 bases, with 13 bases left between them. Germline loops: CDR1 MDHEN, CDR2 SYDVKM. In nucleotides, the CDR3 is TGTGCCACCCTGGAGCCTCCCTCCTACGAGCAGTACTTC. It is translated as CATLEPPSYEQYF.

This chain joins TRBV11-3 and TRBJ2-1; TRBD2 aligns across 7 bases. The CDR3 runs to 14 residues. CDR1 is SGHNT and CDR2 is YENEEA in the germline V gene. Trimming removed 2 bases from V and 5 bases from J; junction bases left unmatched: 3. CDR3 loop: CASSLSREHNEQFF. CDR3 nucleotides: TGTGCCAGCAGCTTATCGCGGGAGCACAATGAGCAGTTCTTC.

This sequence joins TRBV5-5 and TRBJ2-1; possible D gene TRBD2, 5 bases. This CDR3 spans 13 amino acids. Trimming took 9 bases from V and 4 from J, leaving 14 bases between them. Looked up from germline, CDR1 is SGHKS and CDR2 is YYEKEE (reference sequence). The CDR3 sequence is CATAFSGYNEQFF. CDR3 nucleotides: TGTGCCACCGCCTTCAGCGGTTACAATGAGCAGTTCTTC.

V is TRBV5-1 and J is TRBJ1-2; 7 bases agree with TRBD1. The CDR3 consists of 15 residues. Germline CDR1 and CDR2: SGHRS and YFSETQ. J gave up 4 bases and V 4 bases, and 10 bases lay outside the gene matches. CDR3 sequence: CASSPGTAASYGYTF. CDR3 nucleotides: TGCGCCAGCAGCCCGGGGACAGCCGCTTCCTATGGCTACACCTTC.

The V gene is TRBV7-8, the J gene TRBJ2-7; maybe TRBD1 (8 bases). CDR1 and CDR2 (germline): SGHVS, FQNEAQ. V was cut by 5 bases and J by 1 base, with 15 bases left in between. The CDR3 runs to 15 residues. CDR3 region: CASSGRDRLSYEQYF. DNA for the CDR3: TGTGCCAGCAGCGGGAGGGACAGGTTGTCCTACGAGCAGTACTTC. Full variable domain (rest looked up from reference TRBV7-8 and TRBJ2-7): GAGVSQSPRYKVAKRGQDVALRCDPISGHVSLFWYQQALGQGPEFLTYFQNEAQLDKSGLPSDRFFAERPEGSVSTLKIQRTQQEDSAVYLCASSGRDRLSYEQYFGPGTRLTVT.

This clone was recorded a few times. CDR3 DNA: TGTGCCAGCAGTGATCACTCAAAGACCCAGTACTTC. It specifies CASSDHSKTQYF. V is TRBV4-2 and J is TRBJ2-5; the D is unclear. Germline CDR1 reads LGHNA; CDR2 reads YNFKEQ. This CDR3 spans 12 amino acids. Trimming removed 6 bases from V and 6 bases from J, with 11 bases in between.

As DNA, the CDR3 is TGTGCCAGCAGCTCCCCGGGGAGACAGGGGGAGACCCAGTACTTC. Translation: CASSSPGRQGETQYF. The J gene is TRBJ2-5, the V gene TRBV5-4; 8 positions match TRBD1. The CDR3 sequence is 15 residues long. The V and J ends lost 3 bases and 5 bases, in that order; junction bases with no gene match: 9. Germline V lookup: CDR1 SGHNT, CDR2 YYREEE (reference sequence).

The rearrangement joins TRBV30 to TRBJ2-3; TRBD1 matches at 7 bases. With V trimmed by 5 bases and J by 1 base, 6 bases remained unmatched. Germline V gives CDR1 GTSNPN, CDR2 SVGIG (reference sequence). The CDR3 is made up of 14 amino acids. The CDR3, as DNA: TGTGCCTGGGACCGGGACAGAGGCACAGATACGCAGTATTTT. It translates to CAWDRDRGTDTQYF.

DNA of the CDR3: TGTGCCAGCAGAGTTCGCTATAGCACAGATACGCAGTATTTT. Translation gives CASRVRYSTDTQYF. The rearrangement uses TRBV27 and TRBJ2-3; D remains unclear. The ends were cut back, 6 bases at V and 0 bases at J, with 10 bases in the middle. CDR1 is MNHEY, CDR2 SMNVEV, per germline (reference sequence). The CDR3 consists of 14 residues.

The genes are TRBV7-9 and TRBJ1-1; no firm D call. Trimming stripped 4 bases from V and 6 bases from J, with 15 bases between. CDR1 SEHNR and CDR2 FQNEAQ come from the germline V gene (reference sequence). The CDR3 is 14 amino acids. The CDR3 protein is CASSSRASRAEAFF. The CDR3, as DNA: TGTGCCAGCAGCTCGCGGGCCTCAAGGGCTGAAGCTTTCTTT.